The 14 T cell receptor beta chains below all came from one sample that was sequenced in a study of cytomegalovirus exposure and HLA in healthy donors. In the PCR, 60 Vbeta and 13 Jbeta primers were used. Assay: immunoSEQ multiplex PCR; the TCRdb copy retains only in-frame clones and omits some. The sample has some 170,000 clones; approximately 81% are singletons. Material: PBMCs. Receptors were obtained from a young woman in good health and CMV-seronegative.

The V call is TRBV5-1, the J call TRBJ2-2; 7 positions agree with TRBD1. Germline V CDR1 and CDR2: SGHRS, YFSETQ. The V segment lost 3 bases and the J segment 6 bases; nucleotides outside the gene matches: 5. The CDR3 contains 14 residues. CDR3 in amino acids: CASSSGQESGELFF. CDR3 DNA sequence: TGCGCCAGCAGCTCAGGACAGGAATCCGGGGAGCTGTTTTTT. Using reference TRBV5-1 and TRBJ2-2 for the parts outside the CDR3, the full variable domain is KAGVTQTPRYLIKTRGQQVTLSCSPISGHRSVSWYQQTPGQGLQFLFEYFSETQRNKGNFPGRFSGRQFSNSRSEMNVSTLELGDSALYLCASSSGQESGELFFGEGSRLTVL.

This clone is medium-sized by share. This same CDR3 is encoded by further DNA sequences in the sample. DNA of the CDR3: TGTGCCAGCAGTTTAAGACTAGCTAGTTACGAGCAGTACTTC. Translation gives CASSLRLASYEQYF. The chain has TRBV27 and TRBJ2-7; TRBD2 aligns across 7 bases. Germline V gene lookup returns CDR1 MNHEY and CDR2 SMNVEV (reference sequence). Trimming removed 2 bases from V and 4 bases from J; junction bases left unmatched: 5. The CDR3 runs to 14 residues.

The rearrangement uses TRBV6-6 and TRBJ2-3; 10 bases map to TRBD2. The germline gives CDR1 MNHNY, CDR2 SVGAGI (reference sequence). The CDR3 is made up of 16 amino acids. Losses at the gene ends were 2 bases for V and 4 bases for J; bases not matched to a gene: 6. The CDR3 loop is CASSYGPSGSPDTQYF. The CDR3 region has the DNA TGTGCCAGCAGTTACGGCCCTAGCGGGAGTCCAGATACGCAGTATTTT.

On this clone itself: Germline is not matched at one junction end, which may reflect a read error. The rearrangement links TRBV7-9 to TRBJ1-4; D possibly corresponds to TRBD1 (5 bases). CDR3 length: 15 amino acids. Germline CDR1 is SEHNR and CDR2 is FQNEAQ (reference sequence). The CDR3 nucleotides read TGTTCCAGCAGCTTAGGAAGGGGCGAGGAAGAAAAACTGTTTTTT. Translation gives CSSSLGRGEEEKLFF.

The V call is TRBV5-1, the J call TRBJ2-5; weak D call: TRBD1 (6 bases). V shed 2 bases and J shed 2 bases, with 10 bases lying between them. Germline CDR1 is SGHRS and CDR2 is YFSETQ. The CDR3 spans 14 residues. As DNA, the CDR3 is TGCGCCAGCAGCTTCGGACAGACACAAGAGACCCAGTACTTC. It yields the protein CASSFGQTQETQYF.

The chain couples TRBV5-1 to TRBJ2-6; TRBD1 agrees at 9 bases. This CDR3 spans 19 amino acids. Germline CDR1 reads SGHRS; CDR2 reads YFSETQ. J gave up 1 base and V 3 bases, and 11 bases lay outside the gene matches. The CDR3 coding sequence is TGCGCCAGCAGCTCTACCGCCGGGACAGGGTTTTCTGGGGCCAACGTCCTGACTTTC. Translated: CASSSTAGTGFSGANVLTF.

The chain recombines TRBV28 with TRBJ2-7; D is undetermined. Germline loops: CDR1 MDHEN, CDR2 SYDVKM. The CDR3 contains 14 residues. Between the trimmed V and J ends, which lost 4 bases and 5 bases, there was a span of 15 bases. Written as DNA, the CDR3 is TGTGCCAGCAGTTCAAGGAGTCGCGGCCACGAGCAGTACTTC. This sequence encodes CASSSRSRGHEQYF.

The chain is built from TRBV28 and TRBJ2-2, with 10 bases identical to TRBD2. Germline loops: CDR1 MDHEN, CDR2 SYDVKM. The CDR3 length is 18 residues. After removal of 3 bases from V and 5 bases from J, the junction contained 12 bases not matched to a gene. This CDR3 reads CASSFYPSSGSVTGELFF. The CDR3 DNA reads TGTGCCAGCAGTTTTTATCCGTCTAGCGGGAGTGTTACCGGGGAGCTGTTTTTT.

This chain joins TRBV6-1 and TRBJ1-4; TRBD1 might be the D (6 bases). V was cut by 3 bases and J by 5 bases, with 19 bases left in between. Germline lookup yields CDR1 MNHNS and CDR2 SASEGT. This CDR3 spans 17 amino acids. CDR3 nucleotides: TGTGCCAGCAGTGAGGGGGGGTTACGGACAGTCAATGAAAAACTGTTTTTT. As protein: CASSEGGLRTVNEKLFF.

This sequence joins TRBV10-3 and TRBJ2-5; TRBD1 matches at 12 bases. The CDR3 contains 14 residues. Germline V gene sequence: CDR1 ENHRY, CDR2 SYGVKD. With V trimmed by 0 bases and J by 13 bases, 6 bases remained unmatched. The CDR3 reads CAISESGTGGVGYF. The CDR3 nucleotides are TGTGCCATCAGTGAGTCCGGGACAGGGGGCGTGGGGTACTTC.

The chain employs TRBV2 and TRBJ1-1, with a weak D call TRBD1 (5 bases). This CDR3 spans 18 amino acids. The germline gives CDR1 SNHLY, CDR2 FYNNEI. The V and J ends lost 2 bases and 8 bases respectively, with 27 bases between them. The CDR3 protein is CASSETVAGSPHRLEAFF. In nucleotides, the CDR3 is TGTGCCAGCAGTGAAACCGTGGCAGGGTCACCCCATAGGTTGGAAGCTTTCTTT.

CDR3 amino acids: CASSSATGETQYF. In nucleotides, the CDR3 is TGTGCCAGCAGCTCGGCCACCGGGGAGACCCAGTACTTC. This sequence joins TRBV7-3 and TRBJ2-5; no clear D. This CDR3 has 13 amino acids. The V end was cut by 4 bases, the J end by 5 bases, with 11 bases between. The germline V gene has CDR1 SGHTA and CDR2 FQGTGA.

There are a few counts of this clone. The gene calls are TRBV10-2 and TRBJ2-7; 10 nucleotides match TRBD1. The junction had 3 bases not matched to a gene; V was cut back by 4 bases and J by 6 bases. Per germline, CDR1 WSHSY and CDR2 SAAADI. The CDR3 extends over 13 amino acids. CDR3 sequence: CASSGQGAGEQYF. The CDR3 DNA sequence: TGCGCCAGCAGTGGACAGGGGGCTGGCGAGCAGTACTTC.

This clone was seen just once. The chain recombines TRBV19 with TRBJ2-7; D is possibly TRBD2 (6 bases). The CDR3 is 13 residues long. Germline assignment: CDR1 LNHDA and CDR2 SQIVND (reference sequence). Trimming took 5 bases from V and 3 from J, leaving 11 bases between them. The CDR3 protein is CASSREGGYEQYF. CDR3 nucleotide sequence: TGTGCCAGTAGTCGTGAGGGAGGCTACGAGCAGTACTTC.